The sequence of this TCR beta chain was determined in a study of beta chain features in type 1 diabetes. Study as a whole: The patient and healthy donor groups were comparable for age, gender and cell yields. Researchers looked at approximately 100,000,000 sorted cells across all samples.

CDR3 size: 12 residues. Trimming left V 2 bases short and J 0 bases short, with 2 bases between. Germline V CDR1 and CDR2: SGHRS, YFSETQ. A note on this clone: Its specificity is unknown.

The study, taken as a whole, reports: Moderate but significant shortening of TCRB CDR3s was recorded in all four CD4+ subsets from Type 1 diabetes patients.

Every bit of the isolated RNA underwent reverse transcription, so sequencing read expressed TCRB transcripts. The table came from immunoSEQ multiplex PCR; TCRdb's copy has only in-frame clones and leaves some out. The sample records hundreds of thousands of clones, about an eighth being singletons. The TCR originated in a young man with type 1 diabetes. The genes are TRBV5-1 and TRBJ2-5; D gene unclear. Sequenced input: naive CD4+ T cells from blood. CDR3 residues: CASSLNQETQYF. DNA of the CDR3: TGCGCCAGCAGCTTAAACCAAGAGACCCAGTACTTC.